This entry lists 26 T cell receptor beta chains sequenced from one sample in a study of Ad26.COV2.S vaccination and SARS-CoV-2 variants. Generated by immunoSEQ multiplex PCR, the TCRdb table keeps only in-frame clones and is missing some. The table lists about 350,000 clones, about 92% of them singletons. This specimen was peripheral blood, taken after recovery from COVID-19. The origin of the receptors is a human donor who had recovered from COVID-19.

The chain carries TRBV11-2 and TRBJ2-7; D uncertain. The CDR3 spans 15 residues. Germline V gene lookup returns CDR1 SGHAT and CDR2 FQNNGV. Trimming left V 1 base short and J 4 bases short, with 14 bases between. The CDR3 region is CASSLGGRILYEQYF. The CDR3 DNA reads TGTGCCAGCAGCTTAGGTGGTCGAATCCTGTACGAGCAGTACTTC.

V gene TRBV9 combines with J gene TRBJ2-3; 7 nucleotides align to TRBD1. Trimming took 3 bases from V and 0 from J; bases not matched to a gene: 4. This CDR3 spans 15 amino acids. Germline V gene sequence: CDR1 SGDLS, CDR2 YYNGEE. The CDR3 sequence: CASSERTGSTDTQYF. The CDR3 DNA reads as TGTGCCAGCAGCGAGCGGACAGGAAGCACAGATACGCAGTATTTT.

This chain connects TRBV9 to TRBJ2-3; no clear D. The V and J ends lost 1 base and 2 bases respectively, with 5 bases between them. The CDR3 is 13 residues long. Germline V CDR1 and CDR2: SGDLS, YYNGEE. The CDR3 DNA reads TGTGCCAGCAGCGTATTCTCCACAGATACGCAGTATTTT. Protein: CASSVFSTDTQYF.

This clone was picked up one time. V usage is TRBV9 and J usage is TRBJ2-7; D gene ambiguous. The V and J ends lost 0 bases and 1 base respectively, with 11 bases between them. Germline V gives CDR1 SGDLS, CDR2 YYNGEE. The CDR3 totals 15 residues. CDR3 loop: CASSVGGDPSYEQYF. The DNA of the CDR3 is TGTGCCAGCAGCGTAGGTGGGGATCCGTCCTACGAGCAGTACTTC.

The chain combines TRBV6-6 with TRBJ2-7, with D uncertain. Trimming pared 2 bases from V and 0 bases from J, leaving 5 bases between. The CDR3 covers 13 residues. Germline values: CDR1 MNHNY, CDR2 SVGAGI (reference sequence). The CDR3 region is CASSYLHSYEQYF. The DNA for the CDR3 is TGTGCCAGCAGTTACCTGCACTCCTACGAGCAGTACTTC.

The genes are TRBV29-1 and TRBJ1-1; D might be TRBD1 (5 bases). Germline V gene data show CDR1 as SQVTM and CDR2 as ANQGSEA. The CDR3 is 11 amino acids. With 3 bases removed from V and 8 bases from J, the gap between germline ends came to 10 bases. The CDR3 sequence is CSVDPQGEAFF. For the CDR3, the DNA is TGCAGCGTTGACCCCCAGGGAGAAGCTTTCTTT. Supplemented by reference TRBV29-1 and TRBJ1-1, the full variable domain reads SAVISQKPSRDICQRGTSLTIQCQVDSQVTMMFWYRQQPGQSLTLIATANQGSEATYESGFVIDKFPISRPNLTFSTLTVSNMSPEDSSIYLCSVDPQGEAFFGQGTRLTVV.

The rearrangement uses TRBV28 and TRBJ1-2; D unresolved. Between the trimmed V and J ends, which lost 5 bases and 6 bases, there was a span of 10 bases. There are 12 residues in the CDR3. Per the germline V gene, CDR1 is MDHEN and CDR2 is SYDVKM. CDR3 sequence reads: CASSEDTDGYTF. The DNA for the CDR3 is TGTGCCAGCAGTGAAGACACCGATGGCTACACCTTC.

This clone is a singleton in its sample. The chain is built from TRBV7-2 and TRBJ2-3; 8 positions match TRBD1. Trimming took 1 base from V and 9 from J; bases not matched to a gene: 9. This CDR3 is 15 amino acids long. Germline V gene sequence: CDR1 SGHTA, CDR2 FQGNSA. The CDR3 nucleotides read TGTGCCAGCAGCTTAGAAAGTCAGGGGGCAGGGACGCAGTATTTT. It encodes CASSLESQGAGTQYF.

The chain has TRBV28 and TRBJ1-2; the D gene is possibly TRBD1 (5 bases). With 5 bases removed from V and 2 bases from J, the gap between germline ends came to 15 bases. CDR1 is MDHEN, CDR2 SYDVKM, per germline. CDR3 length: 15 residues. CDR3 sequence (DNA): TGTGCCAGCAGTGCACGCCGGGACGAGAACTATGGCTACACCTTC. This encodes CASSARRDENYGYTF.

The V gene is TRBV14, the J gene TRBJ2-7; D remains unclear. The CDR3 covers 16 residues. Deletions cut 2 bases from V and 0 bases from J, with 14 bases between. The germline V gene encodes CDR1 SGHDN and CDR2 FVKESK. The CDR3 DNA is TGTGCCAGCAGCCAACTTGTATGGGGTAGCTCCTACGAGCAGTACTTC. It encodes CASSQLVWGSSYEQYF.

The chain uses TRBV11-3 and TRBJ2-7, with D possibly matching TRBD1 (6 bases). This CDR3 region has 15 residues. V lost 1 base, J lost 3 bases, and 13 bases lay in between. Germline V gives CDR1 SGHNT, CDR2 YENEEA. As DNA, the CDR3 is TGTGCCAGCAGCTTAGGCCGGACAGCCTTCTACGAGCAGTACTTC. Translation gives CASSLGRTAFYEQYF. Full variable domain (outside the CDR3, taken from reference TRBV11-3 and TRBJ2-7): EAGVVQSPRYKIIEKKQPVAFWCNPISGHNTLYWYLQNLGQGPELLIRYENEEAVDDSQLPKDRFSAERLKGVDSTLKIQPAELGDSAVYLCASSLGRTAFYEQYFGPGTRLTVT.

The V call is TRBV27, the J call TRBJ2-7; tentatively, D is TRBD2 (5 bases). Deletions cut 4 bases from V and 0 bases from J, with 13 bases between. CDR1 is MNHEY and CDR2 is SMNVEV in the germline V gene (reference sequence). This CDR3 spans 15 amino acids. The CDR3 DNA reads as TGTGCCAGCAGTTACCTCCGGGGTCTCTCCTACGAGCAGTACTTC. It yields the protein CASSYLRGLSYEQYF.

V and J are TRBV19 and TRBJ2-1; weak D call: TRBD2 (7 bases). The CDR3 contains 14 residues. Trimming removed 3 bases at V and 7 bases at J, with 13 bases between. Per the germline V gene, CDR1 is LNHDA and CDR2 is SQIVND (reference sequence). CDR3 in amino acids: CASSIGGLWNEQFF. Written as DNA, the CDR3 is TGTGCCAGTAGTATCGGGGGGCTATGGAATGAGCAGTTCTTC.

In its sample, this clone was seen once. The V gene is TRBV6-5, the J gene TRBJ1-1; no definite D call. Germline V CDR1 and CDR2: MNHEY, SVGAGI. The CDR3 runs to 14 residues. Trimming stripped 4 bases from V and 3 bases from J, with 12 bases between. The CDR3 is CASSLTPEYTEAFF. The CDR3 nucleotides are TGTGCCAGCAGTTTAACACCGGAGTACACTGAAGCTTTCTTT.

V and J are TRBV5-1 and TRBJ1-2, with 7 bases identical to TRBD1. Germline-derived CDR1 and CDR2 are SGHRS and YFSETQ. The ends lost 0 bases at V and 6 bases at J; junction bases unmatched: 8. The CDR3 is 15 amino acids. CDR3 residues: CASSLGATGPHGYTF. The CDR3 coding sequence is TGCGCCAGCAGCTTGGGGGCGACAGGGCCCCATGGCTACACCTTC.

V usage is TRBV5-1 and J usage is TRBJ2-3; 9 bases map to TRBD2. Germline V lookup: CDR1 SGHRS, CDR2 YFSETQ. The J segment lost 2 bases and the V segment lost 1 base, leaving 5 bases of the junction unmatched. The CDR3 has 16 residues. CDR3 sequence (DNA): TGCGCCAGCAGCTTGTCCGCGGGGGGGTCCACAGATACGCAGTATTTT. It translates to CASSLSAGGSTDTQYF.

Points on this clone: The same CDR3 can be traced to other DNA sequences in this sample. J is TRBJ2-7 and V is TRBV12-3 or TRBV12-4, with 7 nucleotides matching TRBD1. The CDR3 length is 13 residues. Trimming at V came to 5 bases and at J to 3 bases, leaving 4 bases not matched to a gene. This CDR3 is CASSPGTDYEQYF. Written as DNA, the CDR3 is TGTGCCAGCAGTCCTGGGACAGACTACGAGCAGTACTTC.

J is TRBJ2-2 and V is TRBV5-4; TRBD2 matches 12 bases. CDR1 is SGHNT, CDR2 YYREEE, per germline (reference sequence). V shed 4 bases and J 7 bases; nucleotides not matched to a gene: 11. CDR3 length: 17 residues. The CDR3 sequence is CASSTMLAGGLGGELFF. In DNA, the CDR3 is TGTGCCAGCAGCACGATGCTAGCGGGGGGGCTCGGCGGGGAGCTGTTTTTT.

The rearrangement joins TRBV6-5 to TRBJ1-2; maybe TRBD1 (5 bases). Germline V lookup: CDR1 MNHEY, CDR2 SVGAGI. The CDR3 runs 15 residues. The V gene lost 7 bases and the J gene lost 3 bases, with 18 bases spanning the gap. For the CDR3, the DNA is TGTGCCAGCACGGCAGCATGGGGGGAGGACTATGGCTACACCTTC. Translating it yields CASTAAWGEDYGYTF.

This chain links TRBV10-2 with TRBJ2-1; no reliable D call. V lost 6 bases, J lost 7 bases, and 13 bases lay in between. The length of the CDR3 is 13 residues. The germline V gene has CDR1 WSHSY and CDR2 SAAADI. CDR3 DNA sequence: TGCGCCAGCAGCCCATATCGTGGGAATGAGCAGTTCTTC. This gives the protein CASSPYRGNEQFF.

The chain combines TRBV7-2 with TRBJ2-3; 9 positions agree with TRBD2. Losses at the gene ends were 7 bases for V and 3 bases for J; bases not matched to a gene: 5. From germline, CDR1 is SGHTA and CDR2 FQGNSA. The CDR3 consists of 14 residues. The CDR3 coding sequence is TGTGCCAGCACTCTAGCGGGACGAACAGATACGCAGTATTTT. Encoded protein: CASTLAGRTDTQYF.

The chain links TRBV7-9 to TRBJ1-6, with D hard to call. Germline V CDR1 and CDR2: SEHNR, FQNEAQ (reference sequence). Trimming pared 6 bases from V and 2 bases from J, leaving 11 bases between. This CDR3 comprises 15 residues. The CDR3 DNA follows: TGTGCCAGCAGACCAAGGGTCCCCTATAATTCACCCCTCCACTTT. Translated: CASRPRVPYNSPLHF.

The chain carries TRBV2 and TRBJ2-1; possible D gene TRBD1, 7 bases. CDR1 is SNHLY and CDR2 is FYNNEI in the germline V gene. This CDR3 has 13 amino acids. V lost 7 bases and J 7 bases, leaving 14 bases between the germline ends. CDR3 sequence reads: CASNVEGANEQFF. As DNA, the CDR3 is TGTGCCAGCAACGTGGAGGGGGCGAATGAGCAGTTCTTC.

The CDR3, as DNA: TGCGCCAGCAGCCAAGCGACAGGGGGTACGTACGAGCAGTACTTC. This sequence encodes CASSQATGGTYEQYF. The V gene is TRBV4-1, the J gene TRBJ2-7, with 9 nucleotides matching TRBD1. The CDR3 length is 15 residues. Trimming removed 1 base from V and 4 bases from J; junction bases left unmatched: 5. Germline loops: CDR1 MGHRA, CDR2 YSYEKL.

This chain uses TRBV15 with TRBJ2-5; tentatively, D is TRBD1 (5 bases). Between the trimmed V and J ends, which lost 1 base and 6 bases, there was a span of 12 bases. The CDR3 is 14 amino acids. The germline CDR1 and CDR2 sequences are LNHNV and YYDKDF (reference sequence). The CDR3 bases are TGTGCCACCAGCAGAGGGACAACCAGGCAGACCCAGTACTTC. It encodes CATSRGTTRQTQYF.

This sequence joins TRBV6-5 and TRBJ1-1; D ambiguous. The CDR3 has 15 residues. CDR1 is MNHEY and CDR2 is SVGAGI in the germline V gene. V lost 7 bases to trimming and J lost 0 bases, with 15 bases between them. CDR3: CASILEGRVNTEAFF. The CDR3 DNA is TGTGCCAGCATTCTAGAGGGCAGAGTGAACACTGAAGCTTTCTTT.